This T cell receptor (beta chain) was identified during a study of blood T cell repertoires in COVID-19. This clone was seen a handful of times. Libraries were prepared by immunoSEQ multiplex PCR; TCRdb keeps only in-frame clonotypes and omits some of them. The profile shows 120,000 to 150,000 clones, 88% of them singletons. Germline CDR1 reads GTSNPN; CDR2 reads SVGIG (reference sequence). V lost 0 bases and J 3 bases, leaving 11 bases between the germline ends. CDR3 length: 14 residues. The clonotype comes from a human donor in a cohort sampled during active COVID-19. The chain uses TRBV30 and TRBJ1-1; D remains unclear. The material sequenced was peripheral blood. The CDR3 here is CAWSVSLSHTEAFF. CDR3 DNA sequence: TGTGCCTGGAGTGTGTCTCTCTCCCACACTGAAGCTTTCTTT.